Listed below are T cell receptor beta chains from one sample, sequenced in a study of molecular identifiers for immune sequencing clone quantification. TCRdb recomputed calls from the PCR reads with MiXCR, one row per CDR3 protein. The top ten hold approximately 0.74% of the sample, which has a few hundred thousand distinct CDR3 sequences, roughly a quarter seen once. The material sequenced was naive CD8+ T cells from blood, with Jurkat cell RNA spiked in. These receptors came from a human donor in good health. Some libraries in this study had Jurkat cell RNA spiked in. CDR3s include the opening cysteine and the closing phenylalanine or tryptophan. Each record gives: D gene, clone size, J gene, V gene, CDR3 protein, CDR3 DNA. A D gene is named only where the DNA matches it firmly. Only some rows state a clone size, as once, few, many or a class for expanded clones.

TRBD1,few,TRBJ2-5,TRBV12-3/TRBV12-4,CASSEGQVRQETQYF,TGTGCCAGCAGTGAGGGACAGGTTCGGCAAGAGACCCAGTACTTC
TRBD1,few,TRBJ1-1,TRBV7-8,CASGLGTGGGTEAFF,TGTGCCAGCGGCTTGGGTACAGGGGGTGGCACTGAAGCTTTCTTT
NA,NA,TRBJ1-1,TRBV4-1,CASSPGGGLNTEAFF,TGCGCCAGCAGCCCAGGTGGGGGGTTGAACACTGAAGCTTTCTTT
NA,NA,TRBJ1-1,TRBV7-9,CASSQTEVRFNTEAFF,TGTGCCAGCAGCCAGACAGAAGTGCGCTTCAACACTGAAGCTTTCTTT
NA,NA,TRBJ2-3,TRBV14,CASSQGAANTDTQYF,TGTGCCAGCAGCCAGGGAGCGGCTAACACAGATACGCAGTATTTT
TRBD1,NA,TRBJ1-5,TRBV27,CASSQTGDNQPQHF,TGTGCCAGCAGTCAGACAGGGGACAATCAGCCCCAGCATTTT
NA,few,TRBJ2-7,TRBV2,CASSEQDLEQYF,TGTGCCAGCAGTGAACAGGACCTCGAGCAGTACTTC
TRBD1,many,TRBJ2-6,TRBV5-1,CASSSGGSGANVLTF,TGCGCCAGCAGCTCAGGGGGCTCTGGGGCCAACGTCCTGACTTTC
TRBD2,many,TRBJ2-7,TRBV6-5,CASTPGSGSREQYF,TGTGCCAGCACGCCGGGTAGCGGGAGTCGAGAGCAGTACTTC
TRBD1,NA,TRBJ1-1,TRBV19,CASSINRGLTEAFF,TGTGCCAGTAGTATCAACAGGGGGCTGACTGAAGCTTTCTTT
NA,NA,TRBJ2-5,TRBV2,CASSDRGSNQETQYF,TGTGCCAGCAGTGACAGGGGCAGCAACCAAGAGACCCAGTACTTC
NA,many,TRBJ2-2,TRBV12-3/TRBV12-4,CASSFGGTGELFF,TGTGCCAGCAGTTTTGGCGGTACCGGGGAGCTGTTTTTT
NA,NA,TRBJ1-2,TRBV12-3/TRBV12-4,CASHDRLNYGYTF,TGTGCCAGCCACGACAGGTTAAACTATGGCTACACCTTC
TRBD2,NA,TRBJ2-5,TRBV6-5,CASSLSWGSGGTQYF,TGTGCCAGCAGCCTCTCGTGGGGTTCGGGAGGGACCCAGTACTTC